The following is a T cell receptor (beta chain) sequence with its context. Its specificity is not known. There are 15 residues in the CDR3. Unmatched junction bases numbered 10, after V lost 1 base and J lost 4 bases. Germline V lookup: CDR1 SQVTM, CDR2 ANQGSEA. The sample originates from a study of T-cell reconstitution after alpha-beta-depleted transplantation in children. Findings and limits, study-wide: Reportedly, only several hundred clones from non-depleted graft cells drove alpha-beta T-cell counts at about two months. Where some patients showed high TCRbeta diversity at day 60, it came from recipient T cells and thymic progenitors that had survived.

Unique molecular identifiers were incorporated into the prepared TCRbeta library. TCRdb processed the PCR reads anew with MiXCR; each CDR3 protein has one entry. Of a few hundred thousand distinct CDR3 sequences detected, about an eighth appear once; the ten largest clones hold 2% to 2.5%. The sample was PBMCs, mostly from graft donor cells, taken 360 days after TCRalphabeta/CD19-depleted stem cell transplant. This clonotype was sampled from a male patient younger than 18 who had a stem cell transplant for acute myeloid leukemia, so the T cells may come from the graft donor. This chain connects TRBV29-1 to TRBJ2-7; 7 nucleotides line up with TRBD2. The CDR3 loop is CSVEGGTINRYEQYF. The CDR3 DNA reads TGCAGCGTTGAAGGGGGGACTATAAACCGATACGAGCAGTACTTC.